The source of this T cell receptor (beta chain) is a study of blood T cell repertoires in COVID-19. Clones were sequenced by immunoSEQ multiplex PCR, and TCRdb holds only the in-frame ones, with some missing. The table includes approximately 210,000 clones, roughly 84% detected once. Trimming left V 5 bases short and J 11 bases short, with 11 bases between. Germline-derived CDR1 and CDR2 are MNHEY and SMNVEV (reference sequence). The CDR3 covers 11 residues. What was sequenced was PBMCs or T cells enriched from blood (not recorded which). The rearrangement links TRBV27 to TRBJ2-3; D perhaps matches TRBD1 (6 bases). This TCR derives from a young man in a cohort exposed to, infected with or recovered from COVID-19 (not recorded which). The CDR3 region is CASSQGSGQYF. CDR3 bases: TGTGCCAGCAGTCAGGGGTCGGGGCAGTATTTT.